The clone carrying this TCR beta chain was observed many times. Its target is unknown. This sample is part of a study of blood T cells in healthy people across ages. Study information: About one barcoded TCR beta cDNA was captured per two T cells.

Drawn from each donor were ten milliliters of peripheral blood. Points from the study as a whole: Researchers judged that diversity estimates from one million T cells fell short of true values. Older age went with lower TCR beta diversity per million T cells, in a roughly linear way.

With a J-beta primer mix and a sample-barcoded 5' primer, a second PCR ran 7 to 11 cycles. TCRdb independently ran MiXCR on the 5' RACE reads; one entry per CDR3 protein. The profile shows 650,000 to 1,000,000 distinct CDR3 sequences, under 40% of them singletons. The receptor was isolated from a man aged 18 to 30 in good health. The sample was blood.

This chain's CDR3 is CSCNKWDRGTDTQYF. The CDR3 DNA sequence: TGCAGCTGCAATAAGTGGGACAGGGGCACAGATACGCAGTATTTT. The gene calls are TRBV20-1 and TRBJ2-3; TRBD1 agrees at 9 bases. The CDR3 loop spans 15 amino acids. From germline, CDR1 is DFQATT and CDR2 SNEGSKA (reference sequence).